These 26 T cell receptor beta chains were all obtained from the same sample, sequenced in a study of post-analysis software for immune sequencing data. Researchers reported that TCR beta cDNA libraries carried unique molecular identifiers. TCRdb passed the PCR reads through MiXCR, listing each CDR3 protein once. Of 550,000 to 700,000 distinct CDR3 sequences in the sample, roughly 45% were seen once. Their specific antigens are unknown. Study-wide results and limits: Several TRBV segments, TRBV5-6, TRBV5-1 and TRBV20-1 among them, were found more frequent in patients than controls.

Sequenced: blood. Receptors were obtained from a girl aged 5-17 years with multiple sclerosis.

This sequence joins TRBV4-1 and TRBJ1-1; D is possibly TRBD1 (6 bases). Germline CDR1 reads MGHRA; CDR2 reads YSYEKL. There are 14 residues in the CDR3. V shed 11 bases and J shed 5 bases, with 21 bases lying between them. The CDR3 DNA follows: TGCGCCTGCTCCTTGGGGGGCCCGAGGACTGAAGCTTTCTTT. This gives the protein CACSLGGPRTEAFF.

The chain uses TRBV3-1 and TRBJ1-2; unclear D gene. CDR1 and CDR2 from the germline V gene are LGHDT and YNNKEL (reference sequence). Trimming left V 2 bases short and J 6 bases short, with 16 bases between. CDR3 length: 15 amino acids. CDR3 sequence: CASSQLGAGGDGYTF. The CDR3 nucleotides read TGTGCCAGCAGCCAATTGGGAGCAGGCGGCGATGGCTACACCTTC. The full variable domain, with the rest looked up from reference TRBV3-1 and TRBJ1-2, is DTAVSQTPKYLVTQMGNDKSIKCEQNLGHDTMYWYKQDSKKFLKIMFSYNNKELIINETVPNRFSPKSPDKAHLNLHINSLELGDSAVYFCASSQLGAGGDGYTFGSGTRLTVV.

The chain joins TRBV19 to TRBJ2-7, with D perhaps TRBD2 (5 bases). The CDR3 contains 14 residues. Trimming left V 3 bases short and J 2 bases short, with 11 bases between. Germline CDR1 and CDR2: LNHDA and SQIVND (reference sequence). In DNA form, the CDR3 reads TGTGCCAGTAGTATTTCCAGCGGCACCTACGAGCAGTACTTC. This sequence encodes CASSISSGTYEQYF.

The CDR3 coding sequence is TGTGCCAGCACCTCGATCCCTTACGGCGGGGCAGATACGCAGTATTTT. It specifies CASTSIPYGGADTQYF. The chain has TRBV27 and TRBJ2-3; D may be TRBD2 (6 bases). The CDR3 has 16 amino acids. Between the trimmed V and J ends, which lost 7 bases and 4 bases, there was a span of 21 bases. CDR1 is MNHEY, CDR2 SMNVEV, per germline (reference sequence).

In this sample, this clonotype turned up a few times. The CDR3 coding sequence is TGTGCCAGCAGCCGTACGACAGGGGCCTACGAGCAGTACTTC. Protein sequence: CASSRTTGAYEQYF. The chain couples TRBV6-6 to TRBJ2-5, with 8 positions matching TRBD1. The end of the DNA is better explained by TRBJ2-7, so the J call may be wrong. The germline gives CDR1 MNHNY, CDR2 SVGAGI (reference sequence). The CDR3 contains 14 residues.

J is TRBJ2-2 and V is TRBV5-1; no clear D gene. CDR3 size: 13 residues. Germline V lookup: CDR1 SGHRS, CDR2 YFSETQ. V lost 0 bases, J lost 6 bases, and 6 bases lay in between. The CDR3 protein is CASSLEGPGELFF. The CDR3 nucleotides read TGCGCCAGCAGCTTGGAGGGCCCCGGGGAGCTGTTTTTT.

This clonotype was counted a few times. The J gene is TRBJ2-7, the V gene TRBV7-2; D not resolved. V was trimmed by 5 bases and J by 3 bases, leaving 17 bases between them. The CDR3 extends over 15 amino acids. From germline, CDR1 is SGHTA and CDR2 FQGNSA. This CDR3 reads CASSLIRGPFYEQYF. The DNA for the CDR3 is TGTGCCAGCAGCCTCATTCGCGGCCCTTTCTACGAGCAGTACTTC.

V gene TRBV5-1 combines with J gene TRBJ2-3; 9 positions match TRBD2. This CDR3 is 17 amino acids long. The junction had 13 bases not matched to a gene; V was cut back by 3 bases and J by 5 bases. The germline CDR1 and CDR2 sequences are SGHRS and YFSETQ. The CDR3 loop is CASSSLQRGARGDTQYF. The CDR3 DNA reads TGCGCCAGCAGCTCCCTCCAGCGGGGGGCCCGTGGAGATACGCAGTATTTT. Full variable domain (rest looked up from reference TRBV5-1 and TRBJ2-3): KAGVTQTPRYLIKTRGQQVTLSCSPISGHRSVSWYQQTPGQGLQFLFEYFSETQRNKGNFPGRFSGRQFSNSRSEMNVSTLELGDSALYLCASSSLQRGARGDTQYFGPGTRLTVL.

This clonotype showed up just a few times. This chain connects TRBV5-1 to TRBJ2-7; the match to TRBD1 covers 10 bases. V lost 4 bases, J lost 2 bases, and 6 bases stayed unmatched. From germline, CDR1 is SGHRS and CDR2 YFSETQ. This CDR3 comprises 15 residues. CDR3 coding DNA: TGCGCCAGCAGCATCGACAGGGGGCCTACCTACGAGCAGTACTTC. Its protein is CASSIDRGPTYEQYF.

V is TRBV10-3 and J is TRBJ2-3; possible D gene TRBD2, 5 bases. Deletions cut 0 bases from V and 1 base from J, with 5 bases between. The CDR3 runs 14 residues. The germline gives CDR1 ENHRY, CDR2 SYGVKD. The CDR3 loop reads CAISESRGTDTQYF. CDR3 DNA: TGTGCCATCAGTGAGTCGCGGGGCACAGATACGCAGTATTTT.

The CDR3 DNA reads TGCAGTGCTAGAGACAGGGGCCTGACCTACGAGCAGTACTTC. The encoded protein is CSARDRGLTYEQYF. The rearrangement links TRBV20-1 to TRBJ2-5, with D possibly matching TRBD1 (6 bases). The end of the DNA aligns better with TRBJ2-7, so the J call may be wrong. CDR1 and CDR2 (germline): DFQATT, SNEGSKA (reference sequence). CDR3 length: 14 residues.

Of note for this clonotype: A read error may produce the germline difference seen at one junction end. The chain has TRBV7-6 and TRBJ2-3; D is unclear. Germline V gene lookup returns CDR1 SGHVS and CDR2 FNYEAQ. The CDR3 has 12 amino acids. The CDR3 bases are TGTGCTAGCAGTTTCCCACTGGATACGCAGTATTTT. This translates into CASSFPLDTQYF. Filled out from reference TRBV7-6 and TRBJ2-3, the complete variable domain reads GAGVSQSPRYKVTKRGQDVALRCDPISGHVSLYWYRQALGQGPEFLTYFNYEAQQDKSGLPNDRFSAERPEGSISTLTIQRTEQRDSAMYRCASSFPLDTQYFGPGTRLTVL.

This CDR3 reads CASSLVTGGRETQYF. The CDR3 DNA reads as TGCGCCAGCAGCTTGGTTACAGGGGGCCGGGAGACCCAGTACTTC. This chain connects TRBV5-1 to TRBJ2-5, with 9 positions matching TRBD1. V was pared by 0 bases and J by 5 bases, with 5 bases of the junction left unmatched. This CDR3 is 15 amino acids long. Germline assignment: CDR1 SGHRS and CDR2 YFSETQ.

This chain joins TRBV7-3 and TRBJ2-4; D perhaps matches TRBD1 (5 bases). The CDR3 contains 16 residues. Germline V lookup: CDR1 SGHTA, CDR2 FQGTGA. The CDR3 here is CGRRLIRTLAKNIQYF. The CDR3 nucleotides are TGTGGAAGGCGATTAATAAGGACACTAGCCAAAAACATTCAGTACTTC. The full variable domain, completed using reference TRBV7-3 and TRBJ2-4, is GAGVSQTPSNKVTEKGKYVELRCDPISGHTALYWYRQSLGQGPEFLIYFQGTGAADDSGLPNDRFFAVRPEGSVSTLKIQRTERGDSAVYLCGRRLIRTLAKNIQYFGAGTRLSVL.

The CDR3 loop is CASRTEAFSYEQYF. For the CDR3, the DNA is TGCGCCAGCAGGACAGAAGCTTTCTCCTACGAGCAGTACTTC. V and J are TRBV5-1 and TRBJ2-7; D might be TRBD1 (5 bases). Germline V gives CDR1 SGHRS, CDR2 YFSETQ. This CDR3 has 14 amino acids. V lost 5 bases and J 0 bases, leaving 12 bases between the germline ends.

The CDR3 here is CASSPFSTGELFF. The DNA for the CDR3 is TGTGCCAGCAGCCCATTTAGCACCGGGGAGCTGTTTTTT. This chain links TRBV7-8 with TRBJ2-2; D is uncertain. V lost 5 bases to trimming and J lost 4 bases, with 8 bases between them. The length of the CDR3 is 13 residues. Germline V CDR1 and CDR2: SGHVS, FQNEAQ.

This clonotype has a handful of counts. The V gene is TRBV27, the J gene TRBJ2-5, with unresolved D. The DNA end favors TRBJ2-7, so the J call may be wrong. The germline V gene has CDR1 MNHEY and CDR2 SMNVEV (reference sequence). This CDR3 region has 14 residues. CDR3 coding DNA: TGTGCCAGCAGTCCCCTTAATCACGTCTACGAGCAGTACTTC. This gives the protein CASSPLNHVYEQYF.

V is TRBV7-9 and J is TRBJ2-1, with D perhaps being TRBD1 or TRBD2 (6 bases each). Trimming took off 8 bases at V and 2 bases at J, with 13 bases between the two ends. CDR1 is SEHNR and CDR2 is FQNEAQ in the germline V gene (reference sequence). CDR3 size: 14 residues. Here the CDR3 reads CASLGGHAYNEQFF. The CDR3 DNA is TGTGCCAGCCTCGGGGGACACGCCTACAATGAGCAGTTCTTC.

This clonotype was seen a handful of times. This chain uses TRBV27 with TRBJ2-1, with 8 bases identical to TRBD2. The ends lost 6 bases at V and 6 bases at J; junction bases unmatched: 10. The CDR3 runs to 15 residues. Germline lookup yields CDR1 MNHEY and CDR2 SMNVEV (reference sequence). This CDR3 reads CASRVGLAEPNEQFF. CDR3 nucleotide sequence: TGTGCCAGCAGGGTAGGACTAGCTGAGCCCAATGAGCAGTTCTTC.

The chain has TRBV7-9 and TRBJ2-5, with 9 bases that match TRBD2. This CDR3 has 15 residues. Germline CDR1 SEHNR, CDR2 FQNEAQ (reference sequence). V lost 0 bases to trimming and J lost 5 bases; unmatched junction nucleotides: 4. CDR3 region: CASSLAASGVETQYF. The CDR3 DNA sequence: TGTGCCAGCAGCTTAGCGGCTAGCGGGGTTGAGACCCAGTACTTC.

The chain couples TRBV4-1 to TRBJ1-2, with D unresolved. Deletions cut 0 bases from V and 4 bases from J, with 9 bases between. This CDR3 is built from 14 residues. Per germline, CDR1 MGHRA and CDR2 YSYEKL. CDR3 region: CASSQETTLYGYTF. DNA for the CDR3: TGCGCCAGCAGCCAAGAGACTACCCTCTATGGCTACACCTTC.

The genes are TRBV5-1 and TRBJ2-7; 7 bases line up with TRBD1. The CDR3 length is 15 residues. V shed 2 bases and J 2 bases; nucleotides not matched to a gene: 7. Germline V gene sequence: CDR1 SGHRS, CDR2 YFSETQ. The CDR3 region has the DNA TGCGCCAGCAGCTTCAGGGACAGTACTCCCTACGAGCAGTACTTC. This encodes CASSFRDSTPYEQYF.

This sequence joins TRBV4-1 and TRBJ1-2; a weak D match, TRBD1 (5 bases). The germline gives CDR1 MGHRA, CDR2 YSYEKL. The CDR3 spans 14 residues. V was clipped by 1 base and J by 8 bases, with 14 bases between them. The DNA for the CDR3 is TGCGCCAGCAGCCAAGCGTTGGGACCGGGCGGCTACACCTTC. Translated: CASSQALGPGGYTF.

This clonotype came up a few times. The genes are TRBV20-1 and TRBJ2-1; tentatively, D is TRBD1 or TRBD2 (5 bases each). CDR3 length: 12 amino acids. Germline assignment: CDR1 DFQATT and CDR2 SNEGSKA (reference sequence). The germline V and J ends were trimmed by 5 bases and 6 bases, with 11 bases remaining between them. The CDR3 sequence is CSAGGRGNEQFF. CDR3 in DNA: TGCAGTGCTGGGGGTCGGGGCAATGAGCAGTTCTTC.

This chain links TRBV12-5 with TRBJ2-3, with D perhaps matching TRBD2 (6 bases). The CDR3 length is 20 residues. Trimming shortened V by 5 bases and J by 2 bases, and 29 bases separated the two germline ends. Germline-derived CDR1 and CDR2 are LGHNT and FRNRAP. The DNA for the CDR3 is TGTGCTAGTGGTCCCCCCCCGCGGGGTCACAGATACGCTACCACAGATACGCAGTATTTT. Its translation is CASGPPPRGHRYATTDTQYF.

This clonotype was seen more than once but under ten times. The V and J genes are TRBV10-3 and TRBJ2-3; 9 positions match TRBD2. Germline CDR1 and CDR2: ENHRY and SYGVKD. The length of the CDR3 is 15 residues. The J segment lost 3 bases and the V segment lost 6 bases, leaving 7 bases of the junction unmatched. The CDR3 DNA follows: TGTGCCATCAGGGATAGACTAGCGGATACAGATACGCAGTATTTT. Its protein product is CAIRDRLADTDTQYF.